The 19 T cell receptor beta chains below all came from one sample that was sequenced in a study of T cell clonotyping in hematopoietic cell transplantation (dated by TCRdb to the early 2020s). The time point label of this sample denotes: 100 days after allo-HCT. Library generation was performed with the immunoSEQ multiplex PCR assay. The clones in this table, taken by TCRdb from immuneACCESS, are in-frame only. Not every clone is retained; where verified, under half of the shortfall comes from an unresolved V gene, and the cause of the rest is unknown. The sample records about 5,600 clones, roughly four fifths of which are singletons. The biggest ten clones account for 21% of the sample. Material: peripheral blood mononuclear cells, obtained 100 days after allogeneic stem cell transplant. Receptors originate from a male patient aged 55 to 70 who had an allogeneic stem cell transplant, so T cells may come from the graft donor. Some clones in this sample may be carry-over from other donors' samples.

The V gene is TRBV2, the J gene TRBJ1-5; 9 nucleotides match TRBD1. Germline V lookup: CDR1 SNHLY, CDR2 FYNNEI. Trimming took 6 bases from V and 5 from J; bases not matched to a gene: 2. The CDR3 extends over 13 amino acids. The CDR3 protein is CASSRDRDQPQHF. Written as DNA, the CDR3 is TGTGCCAGCAGCCGGGACAGGGATCAGCCCCAGCATTTT.

The chain recombines TRBV7-2 with TRBJ2-1, with 9 bases identical to TRBD2. Germline CDR1 SGHTA, CDR2 FQGNSA. Trimming cost V 4 bases and J 7 bases; bases outside gene matches: 2. This CDR3 has 13 amino acids. DNA for the CDR3: TGTGCCAGCAGCTGGCGGGGGGGGAATGAGCAGTTCTTC. It specifies CASSWRGGNEQFF.

On this clone: Other DNA sequences from this sample encode an identical CDR3 as well. This sequence joins TRBV20-1 and TRBJ2-7; D not certain. The CDR3 is made up of 11 amino acids. Trimming took 0 bases from V and 6 from J, leaving 6 bases between them. Germline CDR1 is DFQATT and CDR2 is SNEGSKA (reference sequence). CDR3 in amino acids: CSARDGREQYF. CDR3 coding DNA: TGCAGTGCTAGAGATGGGCGCGAGCAGTACTTC.

The chain links TRBV6-5 to TRBJ1-2; no clear D gene. Germline CDR1 is MNHEY and CDR2 is SVGAGI. This CDR3 is built from 14 residues. The ends were cut back, 1 base at V and 3 bases at J, with 9 bases in the middle. The CDR3 sequence: CASSYLLGYYGYTF. The CDR3 DNA sequence: TGTGCCAGCAGTTACTTATTGGGATACTATGGCTACACCTTC.

The rearrangement uses TRBV28 and TRBJ2-3, with 7 bases matching TRBD2. The V gene's germline CDR1 is MDHEN and CDR2 SYDVKM. This CDR3 has 15 amino acids. V dropped 6 bases and J dropped 4; count of bases not matched to a gene: 10. CDR3 in amino acids: CASSPPGLLPDTQYF. DNA for the CDR3: TGTGCCAGCAGCCCACCGGGACTACTTCCAGATACGCAGTATTTT.

This chain joins TRBV4-1 and TRBJ1-2, with D tentatively TRBD1 (5 bases). The CDR3 length is 15 residues. CDR1 is MGHRA, CDR2 YSYEKL, per germline. Trimming removed 4 bases at V and 8 bases at J, with 20 bases between. In DNA, the CDR3 is TGCGCCAGCAGCCGGGGGGTGTCCGGGGCGGAAGGCTACACCTTC. It is translated as CASSRGVSGAEGYTF.

The genes are TRBV7-9 and TRBJ1-2, with TRBD1 as a possible D gene (5 bases). Germline V gene data show CDR1 as SEHNR and CDR2 as FQNEAQ (reference sequence). V shed 5 bases and J shed 2 bases, with 12 bases lying between them. CDR3 length equals 14 residues. The CDR3 reads CASSPEQANYGYTF. The DNA for the CDR3 is TGTGCCAGCAGCCCAGAACAGGCGAACTATGGCTACACCTTC.

The chain uses TRBV5-4 and TRBJ2-7; 8 bases are a match to TRBD1. This CDR3 region has 15 residues. Trimming took 0 bases from V and 1 from J; bases not matched to a gene: 3. Germline CDR1 reads SGHNT; CDR2 reads YYREEE (reference sequence). CDR3 residues: CASSLVQGASYEQYF. The DNA of the CDR3 is TGTGCCAGCAGCTTGGTCCAGGGGGCATCCTACGAGCAGTACTTC. The complete variable domain, with remaining parts taken from reference TRBV5-4 and TRBJ2-7, reads ETGVTQSPTHLIKTRGQQVTLRCSSQSGHNTVSWYQQALGQGPQFIFQYYREEENGRGNFPPRFSGLQFPNYSSELNVNALELDDSALYLCASSLVQGASYEQYFGPGTRLTVT.

The genes are TRBV30 and TRBJ1-5; tentatively, D is TRBD1 (5 bases). Germline CDR1 is GTSNPN and CDR2 is SVGIG (reference sequence). V was clipped by 0 bases and J by 2 bases, with 14 bases between them. The CDR3 spans 16 residues. The CDR3 coding sequence is TGTGCCTGGAGTGTTTCGGGGGGTGGTGGCAATCAGCCCCAGCATTTT. This encodes CAWSVSGGGGNQPQHF.

The CDR3 spells CASSSHRGSNEKLFF. In DNA form, the CDR3 reads TGTGCCAGCAGTTCCCACAGGGGATCTAATGAAAAACTGTTTTTT. The chain uses TRBV27 and TRBJ1-4; 7 bases agree with TRBD1. The V gene's germline CDR1 is MNHEY and CDR2 SMNVEV (reference sequence). This CDR3 has 15 amino acids. V lost 4 bases and J lost 3; bases outside the gene matches: 5.

The chain has TRBV15 and TRBJ2-1, with D perhaps matching TRBD1 (5 bases). This CDR3 region has 13 residues. V was shortened by 1 base and J by 8 bases, with 9 bases between the two germline ends. CDR1 and CDR2 from the germline V gene are LNHNV and YYDKDF (reference sequence). The CDR3 sequence is CATSRARVYEQFF. The DNA for the CDR3 is TGTGCCACCAGCAGAGCCAGGGTCTATGAGCAGTTCTTC.

The rearrangement uses TRBV7-6 and TRBJ1-4, with D maybe TRBD1 (5 bases). Deletions cut 2 bases from V and 3 bases from J, with 28 bases between. This CDR3 has 21 residues. Germline lookup yields CDR1 SGHVS and CDR2 FNYEAQ. The CDR3 DNA follows: TGTGCCAGCAGCTTAACGGGACGGTCAGAGACAAGAGGGAGGGCTAATGAAAAACTGTTTTTT. This translates into CASSLTGRSETRGRANEKLFF.

The rearrangement links TRBV6-1 to TRBJ2-5; a weak D match, TRBD1 (5 bases). Trimming shortened V by 6 bases and J by 5 bases, and 13 bases separated the two germline ends. Germline V gene sequence: CDR1 MNHNS, CDR2 SASEGT. The CDR3 sequence is 13 residues long. The CDR3 DNA reads as TGTGCCAGCAGGGTTACAGGTGACGAGACCCAGTACTTC. Translation: CASRVTGDETQYF.

This chain links TRBV19 with TRBJ2-1, with D hard to call. CDR3 length: 12 amino acids. Looked up from germline, CDR1 is LNHDA and CDR2 is SQIVND (reference sequence). Trimming took off 3 bases at V and 5 bases at J, with 5 bases between the two ends. The CDR3 spells CASSMGNNEQFF. CDR3 DNA sequence: TGTGCCAGTAGTATGGGCAACAATGAGCAGTTCTTC.

The V call is TRBV6-4, the J call TRBJ1-2, with D possibly being TRBD1 (6 bases). Germline V gives CDR1 MRHNA, CDR2 SNTAGT. This CDR3 comprises 12 residues. With 5 bases removed from V and 10 bases from J, the gap between germline ends came to 14 bases. The CDR3 region has the DNA TGTGCCAGCAGTTACGCAGGGGCGGTCTACACCTTC. Translating it yields CASSYAGAVYTF.

The chain carries TRBV6-5 and TRBJ1-5, with TRBD1 matching 10 bases. This CDR3 is built from 14 residues. V trimming: 7 bases; J trimming: 1 base; junction bases outside the gene matches: 1. The germline CDR1 and CDR2 sequences are MNHEY and SVGAGI. CDR3 coding DNA: TGTGCCAGCAAGGACAGGGGGAGCAATCAGCCCCAGCATTTT. It translates to CASKDRGSNQPQHF.

CDR3 sequence (DNA): TGTGCCAGCAGGATTACTAGTACCAATGAGCAGTTCTTC. Residues: CASRITSTNEQFF. The chain links TRBV7-2 to TRBJ2-1; weak D call: TRBD2 (5 bases). CDR3 size: 13 residues. CDR1 and CDR2 from the germline V gene are SGHTA and FQGNSA. Trimming removed 6 bases at V and 6 bases at J, with 12 bases between.

V usage is TRBV30 and J usage is TRBJ1-1, with D possibly being TRBD1 (6 bases). The CDR3 covers 13 residues. Germline V gene lookup returns CDR1 GTSNPN and CDR2 SVGIG (reference sequence). Trimming stripped 3 bases from V and 0 bases from J, with 8 bases between. CDR3 loop: CAWRDSLNTEAFF. CDR3 nucleotide sequence: TGTGCCTGGAGGGACAGTTTGAACACTGAAGCTTTCTTT.

Of note for this clone: Additional DNA sequences in this sample encode the identical CDR3. This rearrangement joins TRBV5-8 to TRBJ1-4; possibly TRBD1 for D (5 bases). The CDR3 extends over 14 amino acids. Per germline, CDR1 SGHTS and CDR2 YDEGEE. Deletions cut 5 bases from V and 4 bases from J, with 12 bases between. CDR3 in amino acids: CASSEGRNNEKLFF. The CDR3 DNA reads as TGTGCCAGCAGTGAGGGACGGAATAATGAAAAACTGTTTTTT.